This TCR beta chain stems from a study of T cell responses to AZD1222 COVID-19 vaccine. Profiled with immunoSEQ multiplex PCR; TCRdb holds only in-frame clones, not every one. This table holds over 110,000 clones, roughly 90% found once. The ends lost 5 bases at V and 5 bases at J; junction bases unmatched: 10. Germline loops: CDR1 LNHNV, CDR2 YYDKDF (reference sequence). The CDR3 length is 16 residues. The study's findings and limits: Regions 160-218 and 743-854 dominated among vaccine-associated CD4 TCRs spanning spike. Most donors were white British, females outnumbered males, and clonal diversity was possibly underestimated. Two AZD1222 doses significantly raised spike-specific TCR breadth and depth over controls. Of spike-specific TCRs, nearly half reportedly target regions left unmutated in variants.

As for this clone: What it binds is unknown.

The chain links TRBV15 to TRBJ2-3; 10 nucleotides match TRBD2. This sequence was found in an adult who received the AZD1222 COVID-19 vaccine. The starting material was peripheral blood, obtained 28 days after the second AZD1222 dose. The chain's CDR3 is CATSGTSVKAGDTQYF. The CDR3 bases are TGTGCCACCAGCGGGACTAGCGTTAAGGCGGGAGATACGCAGTATTTT. The whole variable domain, remainder taken from reference TRBV15 and TRBJ2-3, is DAMVIQNPRYQVTQFGKPVTLSCSQTLNHNVMYWYQQKSSQAPKLLFHYYDKDFNNEADTPDNFQSRRPNTSFCFLDIRSPGLGDTAMYLCATSGTSVKAGDTQYFGPGTRLTVL.